This T cell receptor beta chain emerged from a study of OX40 agonist ivuxolimab in advanced cancers. The data were produced by immunoSEQ multiplex PCR, yet TCRdb's version contains in-frame clones alone and is incomplete. The table has roughly 100,000 clones, 70% to 85% seen once; the top ten hold more than 1.1%. The CDR3 contains 15 residues. V was shortened by 7 bases and J by 6 bases, with 16 bases between the two germline ends. The V gene's germline CDR1 is SEHNR and CDR2 FQNEAQ (reference sequence). This sample comprised CD4+ or CD8+ T cells sorted from blood, obtained in a trial of the OX40 agonist ivuxolimab. V and J are TRBV7-9 and TRBJ1-6, with unresolved D. The receptor was isolated from an adult with an advanced solid tumor such as melanoma, head and neck, liver or kidney cancer. As DNA, the CDR3 is TGTGCCAGCAAGTCGGAGACGGGAGTTAATTCACCCCTCCACTTT. Protein sequence: CASKSETGVNSPLHF.